This passage covers 22 T cell receptor beta chains from one sample sequenced in a study of beta chain features in type 1 diabetes. The antigens these receptors bind are not known. Study-wide findings and caveats: Shortening that was moderate but significant affected the TCRB CDR3s of Type 1 diabetes patients in all four CD4+ subsets.

Expressed TCRB transcripts were sequenced after all isolated RNA was converted to cDNA. Assay: immunoSEQ multiplex PCR; the TCRdb copy retains only in-frame clones and omits some. The sample holds about 340,000 clones, about 14% seen once. The specimen was naive CD4+ T cells from blood. Every receptor here comes from a woman in her late teens or twenties with type 1 diabetes.

The rearrangement joins TRBV19 to TRBJ2-5, with TRBD1 as a possible D gene (6 bases). The CDR3 runs 13 residues. With 4 bases removed from V and 7 bases from J, the gap between germline ends came to 13 bases. Germline loops: CDR1 LNHDA, CDR2 SQIVND (reference sequence). CDR3 DNA: TGTGCCAGTAGTACCGGACAGATTCGGACCCAGTACTTC. Translation: CASSTGQIRTQYF.

This clone was seen a handful of times. The chain uses TRBV27 and TRBJ2-7, with D hard to call. V was clipped by 5 bases and J by 3 bases, with 14 bases between them. The CDR3 contains 14 residues. The germline V gene has CDR1 MNHEY and CDR2 SMNVEV (reference sequence). CDR3 nucleotide sequence: TGTGCCAGCAGTCCATCCCGGTCGAGCTACGAGCAGTACTTC. Translation: CASSPSRSSYEQYF.

The table lists this clone with a few counts. V usage is TRBV18 and J usage is TRBJ1-2, with D possibly TRBD1 on 6 matching bases. From germline, CDR1 is KGHSH and CDR2 LQKENI. This CDR3 region has 12 residues. The germline V and J ends were trimmed by 8 bases and 6 bases, with 13 bases remaining between them. As DNA, the CDR3 is TGTGCCAGCCCGACAGGAATAAATGGCTACACCTTC. Amino acid sequence: CASPTGINGYTF.

This clone was detected a few times. In the same sample, other DNA sequences code for this CDR3. V gene TRBV7-9 combines with J gene TRBJ2-3, with 7 bases aligning to TRBD1. The CDR3 has 14 residues. The V gene end was trimmed by 4 bases and the J gene end by 0 bases; junction bases not matched to a gene: 1. Germline values: CDR1 SEHNR, CDR2 FQNEAQ (reference sequence). The CDR3 coding sequence is TGTGCCAGCAGCTCCAGGGGGAGCACAGATACGCAGTATTTT. Translated: CASSSRGSTDTQYF. The variable domain in full, completed from reference TRBV7-9 and TRBJ2-3, reads DTGVSQNPRHKITKRGQNVTFRCDPISEHNRLYWYRQTLGQGPEFLTYFQNEAQLEKSRLLSDRFSAERPKGSFSTLEIQRTEQGDSAMYLCASSSRGSTDTQYFGPGTRLTVL.

The CDR3 bases are TGTGCCAGCAGCCTAGGACAGAGTAACTATGGCTACACCTTC. Amino acids: CASSLGQSNYGYTF. The chain combines TRBV28 with TRBJ1-2, with D maybe TRBD1 (6 bases). The length of the CDR3 is 14 residues. Looked up from germline, CDR1 is MDHEN and CDR2 is SYDVKM. V was pared by 6 bases and J by 1 base, with 12 bases between.

This clone was observed a handful of times. The chain combines TRBV7-9 with TRBJ1-1; 9 positions agree with TRBD1. This CDR3 contains 16 residues. The V and J ends lost 1 base and 0 bases, in that order; junction bases with no gene match: 3. The germline V gene encodes CDR1 SEHNR and CDR2 FQNEAQ (reference sequence). Here the CDR3 reads CASSLGGQGMNTEAFF. The CDR3 DNA reads as TGTGCCAGCAGCTTAGGGGGACAGGGAATGAACACTGAAGCTTTCTTT.

The chain employs TRBV5-4 and TRBJ2-5, with 8 bases aligning to TRBD2. The CDR3 spans 15 residues. The V gene's germline CDR1 is SGHNT and CDR2 YYREEE (reference sequence). Trimming took 4 bases from V and 5 from J; bases not matched to a gene: 10. The CDR3 region is CASSARGGPQETQYF. The CDR3 DNA reads as TGTGCCAGCAGCGCTCGGGGGGGTCCCCAGGAGACCCAGTACTTC.

This clone showed up just a few times. The chain links TRBV6-6 to TRBJ1-3, with 7 positions matching TRBD1. The CDR3 has 15 residues. Germline values: CDR1 MNHNY, CDR2 SVGAGI (reference sequence). The J segment lost 1 base and the V segment lost 6 bases, leaving 6 bases of the junction unmatched. Here the CDR3 DNA reads TGTGCCAGCAGGATGACAGGGAAGTCTGGAAACACCATATATTTT. It encodes CASRMTGKSGNTIYF.

This clone was counted between two and nine times. V usage is TRBV7-3 and J usage is TRBJ2-3; 8 bases map to TRBD2. J was trimmed by 3 bases and V by 5 bases; bases with no gene match: 7. CDR1 is SGHTA and CDR2 is FQGTGA in the germline V gene. The CDR3 is 15 residues long. The CDR3 region has the DNA TGTGCCAGCAGCCGGACTAGCTCGATGACAGATACGCAGTATTTT. Protein product: CASSRTSSMTDTQYF. The whole variable domain, filled in from reference TRBV7-3 and TRBJ2-3, reads GAGVSQTPSNKVTEKGKYVELRCDPISGHTALYWYRQSLGQGPEFLIYFQGTGAADDSGLPNDRFFAVRPEGSVSTLKIQRTERGDSAVYLCASSRTSSMTDTQYFGPGTRLTVL.

The chain uses TRBV23-1 and TRBJ2-7; D might be TRBD1 (6 bases). TRBV23-1 is annotated as an ORF whose role is uncertain. The CDR3 is 18 amino acids. Trimming cost V 6 bases and J 0 bases, with 24 bases left between them. The DNA for the CDR3 is TGCGCCAGCAGCCCCCACCCTAAACAGGGCTCGAGCTCCTACGAGCAGTACTTC. Its protein is CASSPHPKQGSSSYEQYF.

As for this clone: Other nucleotide sequences from this sample produce the same CDR3. CDR3 bases: TGTGCCAGCAGCGTCGGACTAGCGGGAGGGGGTCAAGAGACCCAGTACTTC. Encoded protein: CASSVGLAGGGQETQYF. The chain links TRBV9 to TRBJ2-5, with 15 bases matching TRBD2. From germline, CDR1 is SGDLS and CDR2 YYNGEE. V shed 2 bases, J shed 2 bases, and the junction held 4 bases outside the gene matches. The CDR3 totals 17 residues.

This clone was observed a few times. The chain recombines TRBV2 with TRBJ2-3; D unclear. Germline CDR1 and CDR2: SNHLY and FYNNEI. V was pared by 4 bases and J by 4 bases, with 15 bases between. CDR3 length equals 15 residues. This chain's CDR3 is CASSVGQVGADTQYF. The CDR3 coding sequence is TGTGCCAGCAGTGTTGGGCAGGTCGGCGCAGATACGCAGTATTTT.

CDR3 protein: CASSPGLAIPLNEQFF. The CDR3 nucleotides read TGTGCCAGCAGCCCGGGACTAGCGATTCCCCTCAATGAGCAGTTCTTC. The chain carries TRBV7-8 and TRBJ2-1; 10 bases line up with TRBD2. Per germline, CDR1 SGHVS and CDR2 FQNEAQ. J lost 6 bases, V lost 5 bases, and 10 bases had no gene match. This CDR3 region has 16 residues.

This clone was found a few times. The chain has TRBV6-6 and TRBJ2-5; 12 bases are shared with TRBD2. Trimming removed 6 bases from V and 5 bases from J; junction bases left unmatched: 10. This CDR3 spans 16 amino acids. Germline V gene sequence: CDR1 MNHNY, CDR2 SVGAGI (reference sequence). The CDR3 DNA is TGTGCCAGCAGGGTCCCTAGCGGGAGGGCTAGGGAGACCCAGTACTTC. Its translation is CASRVPSGRARETQYF.

This clone has just a few counts. This chain connects TRBV27 to TRBJ1-5, with TRBD1 identical over 9 bases. The CDR3 contains 15 residues. Germline V gives CDR1 MNHEY, CDR2 SMNVEV (reference sequence). V dropped 6 bases and J dropped 5; count of bases not matched to a gene: 8. The CDR3 protein is CASSAPGQGHQPQHF. In DNA, the CDR3 is TGTGCCAGCAGCGCTCCGGGACAGGGTCATCAGCCCCAGCATTTT.

This sequence joins TRBV29-1 and TRBJ2-1, with 12 bases fitting TRBD1. Germline V lookup: CDR1 SQVTM, CDR2 ANQGSEA. The CDR3 length is 19 residues. V lost 4 bases and J lost 5; bases outside the gene matches: 18. The chain's CDR3 is CSVARLGPGQGAKDNEQFF. CDR3 DNA sequence: TGCAGCGTTGCGAGGTTGGGACCGGGACAGGGGGCAAAAGACAATGAGCAGTTCTTC.

This clone occurred a few times. The V call is TRBV11-2, the J call TRBJ1-1; D not resolved. The V end was cut by 3 bases, the J end by 5 bases, with 10 bases between. The CDR3 is made up of 13 amino acids. Germline V gene sequence: CDR1 SGHAT, CDR2 FQNNGV. CDR3 DNA: TGTGCCAGCAGCTTCGGCGGCGGGACTGAAGCTTTCTTT. Encoded protein: CASSFGGGTEAFF. Drawing the rest from reference TRBV11-2 and TRBJ1-1, the complete variable domain is EAGVAQSPRYKIIEKRQSVAFWCNPISGHATLYWYQQILGQGPKLLIQFQNNGVVDDSQLPKDRFSAERLKGVDSTLKIQPAKLEDSAVYLCASSFGGGTEAFFGQGTRLTVV.

This clone was picked up a small number of times. The chain uses TRBV9 and TRBJ2-1; weak D call: TRBD2 (5 bases). The CDR3 totals 14 residues. Per germline, CDR1 SGDLS and CDR2 YYNGEE. The V end lost 4 bases, the J end lost 9 bases, and 17 bases lay between the germline ends. CDR3: CASSSPFGLTEQFF. In DNA form, the CDR3 reads TGTGCCAGCAGCTCCCCGTTCGGACTGACTGAGCAGTTCTTC.

The V and J genes are TRBV11-2 and TRBJ2-5; the D is unclear. From germline, CDR1 is SGHAT and CDR2 FQNNGV. The CDR3 covers 16 residues. The ends were cut back, 0 bases at V and 1 base at J, with 12 bases in the middle. CDR3 region: CASSLDRRGAQETQYF. For the CDR3, the DNA is TGTGCCAGCAGCTTAGATCGCCGCGGAGCCCAAGAGACCCAGTACTTC.

The chain employs TRBV2 and TRBJ2-3, with a possible D match to TRBD2 (5 bases). Germline loops: CDR1 SNHLY, CDR2 FYNNEI. The CDR3 length is 16 residues. The germline V and J ends were trimmed by 5 bases and 0 bases, with 15 bases remaining between them. DNA of the CDR3: TGTGCCAGCAGTCCCTGGAGGCCTACAAGCACAGATACGCAGTATTTT. This codes for CASSPWRPTSTDTQYF.

The chain links TRBV5-6 to TRBJ1-2, with 7 bases identical to TRBD1. The V segment lost 2 bases and the J segment 8 bases; nucleotides outside the gene matches: 12. Germline V CDR1 and CDR2: SGHDT, YYEEEE. This CDR3 has 15 amino acids. This chain's CDR3 is CASSFLDRQQGGYTF. The CDR3 DNA is TGTGCCAGCAGCTTCTTGGACAGGCAACAGGGAGGCTACACCTTC.

This clone was recorded a few times. This rearrangement joins TRBV30 to TRBJ1-5; the match to TRBD1 covers 7 bases. The germline CDR1 and CDR2 sequences are GTSNPN and SVGIG (reference sequence). The CDR3 length is 13 residues. V shed 0 bases, J shed 6 bases, and the junction held 2 bases outside the gene matches. The CDR3 here is CAWSVQGSQPQHF. CDR3 sequence (DNA): TGTGCCTGGAGTGTACAGGGGAGTCAGCCCCAGCATTTT. The variable domain in full, with the rest retrieved from reference TRBV30 and TRBJ1-5, is SQTIHQWPATLVQPVGSPLSLECTVEGTSNPNLYWYRQAAGRGLQLLFYSVGIGQISSEVPQNLSASRPQDRQFILSSKKLLLSDSGFYLCAWSVQGSQPQHFGDGTRLSIL.